This passage covers 25 T cell receptor beta chains from one sample sequenced in a study of blood T cell repertoires in COVID-19 (dated by TCRdb to between 2020 and 2021). The library came from the immunoSEQ multiplex PCR assay. Sourced from immuneACCESS, this table was stored by TCRdb with only in-frame sequences that have V and J called. A share of the clones is absent; for the studies checked, an unresolved V gene accounts for under half, and the remainder has no known explanation. This sample is represented by roughly 130,000 clones; about 88% of them were singletons. Of the sample, approximately 4.6% falls within the top ten clones. Source material: peripheral blood. These receptors all come from a man in his fifties or sixties with COVID-19, enrolled during active disease.

The chain uses TRBV7-9 and TRBJ1-1; 7 positions agree with TRBD1. There are 14 residues in the CDR3. V lost 0 bases, J lost 7 bases, and 5 bases stayed unmatched. Germline V gene sequence: CDR1 SEHNR, CDR2 FQNEAQ (reference sequence). The CDR3 reads CASSLAAGGGEAFF. The CDR3 coding sequence is TGTGCCAGCAGCTTAGCTGCAGGGGGTGGTGAAGCTTTCTTT.

The chain has TRBV15 and TRBJ2-7; D is perhaps TRBD1 (5 bases). The germline CDR1 and CDR2 sequences are LNHNV and YYDKDF (reference sequence). V was trimmed by 4 bases and J by 5 bases, leaving 12 bases between them. The CDR3 runs to 13 residues. The CDR3 is CATSKQGRNEQYF. CDR3 sequence (DNA): TGTGCCACCAGCAAGCAGGGTCGCAACGAGCAGTACTTC.

The V call is TRBV27, the J call TRBJ1-1; 7 bases map to TRBD1. Per the germline V gene, CDR1 is MNHEY and CDR2 is SMNVEV (reference sequence). The trim removed 6 bases at V and 0 bases at J, leaving 16 bases unmatched. CDR3 length: 18 amino acids. The CDR3 protein is CASSENSRGLLLNTEAFF. The CDR3 nucleotides read TGTGCCAGCAGCGAAAATTCAAGGGGGCTCCTGCTGAACACTGAAGCTTTCTTT.

The chain combines TRBV25-1 with TRBJ1-5, with D uncertain. There are 14 residues in the CDR3. V lost 0 bases to trimming and J lost 5 bases, with 8 bases between them. In germline, CDR1 is MGHDK, CDR2 SYGVNS. The CDR3 bases are TGTGCCAGCAGTGAATACAGTGAGGATCAGCCCCAGCATTTT. Its protein is CASSEYSEDQPQHF.

This clone was seen a handful of times. The rearrangement uses TRBV7-9 and TRBJ2-7; D uncertain. V shed 5 bases and J shed 0 bases, with 11 bases lying between them. Germline V gives CDR1 SEHNR, CDR2 FQNEAQ (reference sequence). The CDR3 has 14 residues. The chain's CDR3 is CASSPWALSYEQYF. CDR3 nucleotide sequence: TGTGCCAGCAGCCCGTGGGCCCTCTCCTACGAGCAGTACTTC.

The rearrangement links TRBV11-3 to TRBJ2-1; 7 nucleotides align to TRBD1. Looked up from germline, CDR1 is SGHNT and CDR2 is YENEEA. J was trimmed by 2 bases and V by 5 bases; bases with no gene match: 6. The CDR3 sequence is 15 residues long. CDR3 sequence: CASSPRTGPYNEQFF. CDR3 nucleotides: TGTGCCAGCAGCCCGAGGACAGGACCCTACAATGAGCAGTTCTTC. The entire variable domain, with the rest obtained from reference TRBV11-3 and TRBJ2-1, is as follows: EAGVVQSPRYKIIEKKQPVAFWCNPISGHNTLYWYLQNLGQGPELLIRYENEEAVDDSQLPKDRFSAERLKGVDSTLKIQPAELGDSAVYLCASSPRTGPYNEQFFGPGTRLTVL.

This chain connects TRBV2 to TRBJ2-1, with TRBD2 identical over 10 bases. V dropped 5 bases and J dropped 2; count of bases not matched to a gene: 3. CDR3 length: 15 amino acids. Per the germline V gene, CDR1 is SNHLY and CDR2 is FYNNEI. This CDR3 is CASSPSGRAYNEQFF. The CDR3 bases are TGTGCCAGCAGTCCAAGCGGGAGGGCCTACAATGAGCAGTTCTTC.

The J gene is TRBJ1-5, the V gene TRBV28; a possible D gene is TRBD1 (6 bases). The CDR3 length is 15 residues. The ends were cut back, 1 base at V and 3 bases at J, with 10 bases in the middle. CDR1 MDHEN and CDR2 SYDVKM come from the germline V gene. The CDR3, as DNA: TGTGCCAGCAGTTTATACAGGGTAGACAATCAGCCCCAGCATTTT. Protein product: CASSLYRVDNQPQHF. Combining the CDR3 with reference TRBV28 and TRBJ1-5 gives the whole variable domain DVKVTQSSRYLVKRTGEKVFLECVQDMDHENMFWYRQDPGLGLRLIYFSYDVKMKEKGDIPEGYSVSREKKERFSLILESASTNQTSMYLCASSLYRVDNQPQHFGDGTRLSIL.

This chain links TRBV9 with TRBJ2-7, with 8 nucleotides matching TRBD1. J was trimmed by 5 bases and V by 0 bases; bases with no gene match: 4. In germline, CDR1 is SGDLS, CDR2 YYNGEE. The CDR3 spans 14 residues. The CDR3 coding sequence is TGTGCCAGCAGCGTAGGCAGGGGGCGGAACGAGCAGTACTTC. This codes for CASSVGRGRNEQYF.

This sequence joins TRBV27 and TRBJ1-1; weak D call: TRBD1 (5 bases). This CDR3 comprises 16 residues. The ends were cut back, 5 bases at V and 4 bases at J, with 20 bases in the middle. Germline V gene data show CDR1 as MNHEY and CDR2 as SMNVEV (reference sequence). The CDR3 reads CASSQYGAEGITEAFF. The CDR3 DNA sequence: TGTGCCAGCAGTCAATACGGGGCGGAGGGGATCACTGAAGCTTTCTTT.

This sequence joins TRBV2 and TRBJ2-2; 8 bases line up with TRBD1. Germline CDR1 SNHLY, CDR2 FYNNEI. V shed 3 bases, J shed 4 bases, and the junction held 4 bases outside the gene matches. CDR3 length: 15 amino acids. In DNA form, the CDR3 reads TGTGCCAGCAGTGAGCAGGGGGCGAGCACCGGGGAGCTGTTTTTT. Its translation is CASSEQGASTGELFF.

In its sample, this clone was seen once. V and J are TRBV7-9 and TRBJ1-5, with D possibly TRBD1 on 6 matching bases. V was cut by 3 bases and J by 3 bases, with 9 bases left in between. Germline CDR1 SEHNR, CDR2 FQNEAQ (reference sequence). The CDR3 is 14 residues long. The CDR3 reads CASSFGQYNQPQHF. The CDR3 DNA follows: TGTGCCAGCAGCTTTGGACAGTACAATCAGCCCCAGCATTTT.

The genes are TRBV20-1 and TRBJ1-4; D uncertain. Trimming pared 3 bases from V and 7 bases from J, leaving 6 bases between. The CDR3 runs to 11 residues. Germline V gene data show CDR1 as DFQATT and CDR2 as SNEGSKA (reference sequence). The CDR3 DNA reads as TGCAGTGCTAGGACTCTTGAAAAACTGTTTTTT. This sequence encodes CSARTLEKLFF.

The J gene is TRBJ2-2, the V gene TRBV10-1; D is ambiguous. Germline V CDR1 and CDR2: WNHNN, SYGVQD (reference sequence). CDR3 length: 13 amino acids. Trimming left V 2 bases short and J 5 bases short, with 6 bases between. CDR3 amino acids: CASSETGTGELFF. DNA of the CDR3: TGCGCCAGCAGTGAGACGGGTACCGGGGAGCTGTTTTTT.

This clone was detected once. In nucleotides, the CDR3 is TGCGCCAGCAGCCACGGGGACAGGGGGCGAGAAAAACTGTTTTTT. Translated, it gives CASSHGDRGREKLFF. This chain uses TRBV5-1 with TRBJ1-4; 12 bases are shared with TRBD1. Germline V lookup: CDR1 SGHRS, CDR2 YFSETQ. The CDR3 contains 15 residues. The V segment lost 4 bases and the J segment 8 bases; nucleotides outside the gene matches: 6.

Details on this clone: One junction end does not reproduce the germline sequence, and a read error may be involved. The J gene is TRBJ2-1, the V gene TRBV5-4; 9 bases fit TRBD1. The germline gives CDR1 SGHNT, CDR2 YYREEE (reference sequence). The CDR3 extends over 14 amino acids. The CDR3 here is CASSLGQGRNEQFF. DNA of the CDR3: TGTGCCAGCAGTTTGGGACAGGGTCGCAATGAGCAGTTCTTC.

Here the CDR3 DNA reads TGTGCCAGCAGCGTAGAGCTAGCGGGAGCGAACACCGGGGAGCTGTTTTTT. It is translated as CASSVELAGANTGELFF. The chain couples TRBV9 to TRBJ2-2, with 10 bases aligning to TRBD2. This CDR3 has 17 residues. V dropped 0 bases and J dropped 0; count of bases not matched to a gene: 2. Germline V gives CDR1 SGDLS, CDR2 YYNGEE.

The CDR3 DNA sequence: TGCGCCAGCAGCTCACCGGGACAGGGATCCCCCGGGGAGCTGTTTTTT. It is translated as CASSSPGQGSPGELFF. The chain employs TRBV5-1 and TRBJ2-2; 9 bases fit TRBD1. The CDR3 sequence is 16 residues long. CDR1 is SGHRS and CDR2 is YFSETQ in the germline V gene. V lost 3 bases and J lost 6; bases outside the gene matches: 9.

V is TRBV4-2 and J is TRBJ1-6; no definite D call. CDR1 is LGHNA, CDR2 YNFKEQ, per germline. The CDR3 sequence is 15 residues long. Trimming pared 0 bases from V and 5 bases from J, leaving 8 bases between. As DNA, the CDR3 is TGTGCCAGCAGCCAAGATCCGGAGGATAATTCACCCCTCCACTTT. It yields the protein CASSQDPEDNSPLHF.

The rearrangement uses TRBV19 and TRBJ1-1; no firm D call. V lost 5 bases, J lost 4 bases, and 8 bases lay in between. Per the germline V gene, CDR1 is LNHDA and CDR2 is SQIVND (reference sequence). The CDR3 runs 12 residues. DNA of the CDR3: TGTGCCAGTAGTCCCTCTTTCACTGAAGCTTTCTTT. This sequence encodes CASSPSFTEAFF.

This chain connects TRBV7-3 to TRBJ1-1, with D possibly being TRBD1 (6 bases). Germline V gene sequence: CDR1 SGHTA, CDR2 FQGTGA. V shed 5 bases and J shed 1 base, with 14 bases lying between them. The CDR3 runs to 15 residues. DNA of the CDR3: TGTGCCAGCAGCCCCAGGCACAGGGAGAACACTGAAGCTTTCTTT. This translates into CASSPRHRENTEAFF.

CDR3 sequence: CASTAALGSGNTIYF. Written as DNA, the CDR3 is TGTGCCAGCACCGCGGCGCTCGGCTCTGGAAACACCATATATTTT. The chain joins TRBV28 to TRBJ1-3, with unresolved D. Deletions cut 7 bases from V and 0 bases from J, with 13 bases between. CDR3 length equals 15 residues. The germline gives CDR1 MDHEN, CDR2 SYDVKM.

The gene calls are TRBV28 and TRBJ1-3, with D possibly being TRBD1 (6 bases). Deletions cut 5 bases from V and 0 bases from J, with 14 bases between. The CDR3 sequence is 16 residues long. CDR1 is MDHEN and CDR2 is SYDVKM in the germline V gene. The CDR3, as DNA: TGTGCCAGCAGTGAGCCCGACAGGATCTCTGGAAACACCATATATTTT. Translating it yields CASSEPDRISGNTIYF.

This clone is a singleton in its sample. The chain links TRBV30 to TRBJ1-1, with D possibly matching TRBD1 (6 bases). Germline loops: CDR1 GTSNPN, CDR2 SVGIG (reference sequence). The CDR3 is 17 residues long. Trimming removed 2 bases at V and 1 base at J, with 20 bases between. As DNA, the CDR3 is TGTGCCTGGAGTCCCGCAGGGGCTGTGGCCGGGAACACTGAAGCTTTCTTT. Protein sequence: CAWSPAGAVAGNTEAFF. The full variable domain, rest sourced from reference TRBV30 and TRBJ1-1, is SQTIHQWPATLVQPVGSPLSLECTVEGTSNPNLYWYRQAAGRGLQLLFYSVGIGQISSEVPQNLSASRPQDRQFILSSKKLLLSDSGFYLCAWSPAGAVAGNTEAFFGQGTRLTVV.

The genes are TRBV7-2 and TRBJ2-1; 7 nucleotides line up with TRBD2. This CDR3 is built from 15 residues. Germline lookup yields CDR1 SGHTA and CDR2 FQGNSA. The V gene end was trimmed by 0 bases and the J gene end by 5 bases; junction bases not matched to a gene: 4. The CDR3 coding sequence is TGTGCCAGCAGCTTAGCCGGGAGGATAAACAATGAGCAGTTCTTC. Protein sequence: CASSLAGRINNEQFF.